This entry describes one TCR beta chain. Clones were read by immunoSEQ multiplex PCR, and TCRdb kept only the in-frame ones, dropping some. The data show 45,000 to 60,000 clones, roughly 94% seen once. The sample comes from a study of control samples from healthy donors and cancer patients. Germline V gene data show CDR1 as LGHNA and CDR2 as YSLEER. This CDR3 has 13 amino acids. Trimming cost V 4 bases and J 13 bases, with 14 bases left between them. This TCR came from a young man in good health. This chain links TRBV4-3 with TRBJ1-6, with a weak D call TRBD1 (6 bases). What was sequenced was blood. CDR3 nucleotide sequence: TGCGCCAGCAGCCCTTCACAGGACAGCCCCCTCCACTTT. This sequence encodes CASSPSQDSPLHF.